This T cell receptor (beta chain) derives from a study of control samples from healthy donors and cancer patients (dated by TCRdb to 2020 to 2021). The library was obtained by the immunoSEQ multiplex PCR assay. TCRdb's version of the immuneACCESS table is confined to in-frame rearrangements and falls short of the full clone set. An unresolved V gene accounts for under half of the shortfall where checked; the remainder is of unknown origin. This sample is represented by some 70,000 clones; 83% of them were singletons. Approximately 14% of the sample is in the top ten clones. Comments on this clone: Its antigen is still unknown. No clone much larger than this one lies a single base away; base qualities are absent.

The junction carries 9 bases between V and J, which are trimmed by 4 bases and 6 bases respectively. The CDR3 contains 12 residues, cysteine and phenylalanine counted. Here the CDR3 DNA is all that survives: 36 bases in frame from base 1. Taken from the germline V gene, the CDR1 and CDR2 loops are MDHEN and SYDVKM. The sample was blood. Recombination linked TRBV28 to TRBJ1-2; a tentative D call is TRBD1 (5 bases match). This sequence was found in a man aged 55-75 years in good health. The encoded CDR3 is CASSSPGNGYTF. The base sequence is TGTGCCAGCAGTTCTCCAGGGAATGGCTACACCTTC.